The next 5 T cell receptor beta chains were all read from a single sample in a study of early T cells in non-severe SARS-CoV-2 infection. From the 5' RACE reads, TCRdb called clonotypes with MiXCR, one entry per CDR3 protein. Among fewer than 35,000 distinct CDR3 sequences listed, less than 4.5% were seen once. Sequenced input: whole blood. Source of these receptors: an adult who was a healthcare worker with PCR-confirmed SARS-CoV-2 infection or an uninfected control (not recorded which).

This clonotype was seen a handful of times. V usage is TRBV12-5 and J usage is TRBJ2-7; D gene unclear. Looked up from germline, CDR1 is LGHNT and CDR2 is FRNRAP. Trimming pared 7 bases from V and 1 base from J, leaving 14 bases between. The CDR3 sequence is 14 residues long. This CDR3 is CASALIPTSYEQYV. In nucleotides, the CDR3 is TGTGCTAGTGCCCTCATTCCCACTTCCTACGAGCAGTACGTC.

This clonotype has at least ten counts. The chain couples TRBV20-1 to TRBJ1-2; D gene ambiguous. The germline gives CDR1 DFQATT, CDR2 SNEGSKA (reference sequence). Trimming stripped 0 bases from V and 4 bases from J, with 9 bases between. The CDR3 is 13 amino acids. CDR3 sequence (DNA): TGCAGTGCTAGAGATAGTAGACGCTATGGCTACACCTTC. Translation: CSARDSRRYGYTF.

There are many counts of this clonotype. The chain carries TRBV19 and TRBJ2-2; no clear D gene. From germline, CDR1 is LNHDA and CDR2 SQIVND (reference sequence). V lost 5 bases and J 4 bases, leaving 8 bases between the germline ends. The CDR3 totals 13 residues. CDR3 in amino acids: CASSEQRTGELFF. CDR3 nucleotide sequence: TGTGCCAGTAGTGAACAGCGCACCGGGGAGCTGTTTTTT.

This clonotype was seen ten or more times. The chain's CDR3 is CASTTDSYTQYF. Written as DNA, the CDR3 is TGTGCCAGCACCACGGACAGCTATACGCAGTATTTT. V gene TRBV12-3 or TRBV12-4 combines with J gene TRBJ2-3, with D maybe TRBD1 (6 bases). Trimming pared 7 bases from V and 7 bases from J, leaving 12 bases between. This CDR3 is 12 amino acids long.

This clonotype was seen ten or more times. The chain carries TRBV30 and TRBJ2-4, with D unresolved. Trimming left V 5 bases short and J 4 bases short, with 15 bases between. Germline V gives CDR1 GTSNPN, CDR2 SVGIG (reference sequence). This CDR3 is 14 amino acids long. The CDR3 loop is CAWERLQEKNIQYF. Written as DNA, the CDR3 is TGTGCCTGGGAGCGTCTTCAGGAAAAAAACATTCAGTACTTC. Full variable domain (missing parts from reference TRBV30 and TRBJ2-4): SQTIHQWPATLVQPVGSPLSLECTVEGTSNPNLYWYRQAAGRGLQLLFYSVGIGQISSEVPQNLSASRPQDRQFILSSKKLLLSDSGFYLCAWERLQEKNIQYFGAGTRLSVL.